The entry that follows covers one T cell receptor beta chain sequence. The sample comes from a study of cytomegalovirus exposure and HLA in healthy donors. The study ran its PCR with 60 Vbeta and 13 Jbeta primers. Sequenced by immunoSEQ multiplex PCR; TCRdb stores in-frame clones only, minus some. The table has under 110,000 clones, approximately 71% seen once. Germline assignment: CDR1 SGHTA and CDR2 FQGNSA. CDR3 length: 15 residues. Deletions cut 1 base from V and 5 bases from J, with 12 bases between. The TCR was taken from a man aged 40-55 years in good health and CMV-seronegative. The material sequenced was PBMCs. The chain joins TRBV7-2 to TRBJ2-1; tentatively, D is TRBD1 (7 bases). The chain's CDR3 is CASSLGGRGDNEQFF. DNA for the CDR3: TGTGCCAGCAGCTTAGGAGGCAGGGGGGACAATGAGCAGTTCTTC.